This TCR beta chain was obtained from a study of blood T cell repertoires in COVID-19. Sequencing used immunoSEQ multiplex PCR; TCRdb keeps in-frame clones, though not all of them. The sample gives some 330,000 clones, about nine tenths of which show up once; roughly 4% is in the top ten. Allocation to cohorts depended on clinical history reported by the participants. Symptom resolution, clearance, or two negative PCRs marked donors in Cohort 3 as recovered. The CDR3 runs to 15 residues. Germline V CDR1 and CDR2: SQVTM, ANQGSEA. V was pared by 5 bases and J by 3 bases, with 12 bases of the junction left unmatched.

The chain joins TRBV29-1 to TRBJ1-2, with 7 bases that match TRBD1. The sequenced sample was PBMCs or T cells enriched from blood (not recorded which). The source of this sequence is a man under 40 who had recovered from COVID-19. The CDR3 is CSVYSGTANYYGYTF. The CDR3 DNA follows: TGCAGCGTTTACTCCGGGACAGCGAACTACTATGGCTACACCTTC.